This T cell receptor beta chain was sequenced for a study of T cell responses to AZD1222 COVID-19 vaccine. Study results and limitations: Repertoires were sampled only after the peak T cell response. Mapped onto spike, vaccine-associated CD4 TCRs spanned it and were dominant at 160-218 and 743-854.

On this clone itself: Its target is unknown.

The CDR3 is made up of 18 amino acids. The junction had 8 bases not matched to a gene; V was cut back by 3 bases and J by 3 bases. CDR1 LNHNV and CDR2 YYDKDF come from the germline V gene (reference sequence). The analysis combined second doses at about 4 or about 12 weeks. Using immunoSEQ multiplex PCR, the repertoire was profiled, and TCRdb retains in-frame clones only, with some absent. The sample consists of around 100,000 clones, roughly nine tenths of them appearing once. The rearrangement links TRBV15 to TRBJ2-1; 13 bases map to TRBD2. The starting material was peripheral blood, obtained 28 days after the second AZD1222 dose. This clonotype originated in an adult who received the AZD1222 COVID-19 vaccine. This CDR3 reads CATSSDRLAGGVYNEQFF. The CDR3 coding sequence is TGTGCCACCAGCAGTGATAGACTAGCGGGAGGTGTCTACAATGAGCAGTTCTTC.